This T cell receptor (beta chain) was documented in a study of blood T cell repertoires in COVID-19. Study summary: Sample material is recorded as cDNA or gDNA derived from T cells, B-cell-depleted T cells, or PBMCs.

Authors' analysis steps: Using reference gene primer amplification, nucleated cell counts were estimated. Sequenced by immunoSEQ multiplex PCR; TCRdb stores in-frame clones only, minus some. Clonal size and the V and J genes are those of that table, whereas D and trimming came from the DNA. The data contain around 500,000 clones, roughly 85% of them seen just once; the ten biggest clones take up 3.2%. The CDR3 has 16 amino acids. With 1 base clipped from V and 4 bases from J, the junction kept 5 bases outside the gene matches. CDR1 and CDR2 from the germline V gene are SGHTA and FQGNSA. The clonotype comes from a human donor in a cohort sampled during active COVID-19. Sequencing input: peripheral blood. The rearrangement links TRBV7-2 to TRBJ2-2; 8 bases are a match to TRBD2. The CDR3 reads CASSLVVAGPTGELFF. CDR3 nucleotide sequence: TGTGCCAGCAGCTTAGTGGTAGCGGGGCCCACCGGGGAGCTGTTTTTT.